This record concerns one T cell receptor beta chain sequence. Its antigen is still unknown. No qualities accompany the bases; no much larger clone lies one base away. The sample is drawn from a study of cytomegalovirus exposure and HLA in healthy donors (dated by TCRdb to the late 2010s). As for the study more broadly: In an earlier analysis of 550 to 750 of the donors, around 300 Gb of sequence data and just under 120 million unique TCR beta sequences from 180 million or so T cells were reported. Roughly 5 DR-DQ haplotypes were treated as single units for association and clustering because of strong linkage in the cohort. In an earlier analysis of around 540 of the donors, high-throughput TCR beta sequencing was used to judge whether each TCR beta V gene segment behaved as functional or pseudogenic. Approximately 310 gigabases of sequencing data and around 87 million unique TCR sequences were included in an early release covering over 600 HLA-typed donors. Genome-wide SNP genotypes for about 60% of the roughly 670 donors were used in a later genetic analysis, which treated that subset as a discovery cohort. Every discovery cohort repertoire had been produced on one sequencing platform. Both class I and class II loci were covered by HLA typing, at four-digit resolution. Across about 380 genotyped donors of the cohort, an average of approximately 200,000 unique TCR beta nucleotide sequences per donor were sequenced, and 15% to 20% of those sequences were non-productive. The number of donors typed differed by locus, with about 629-630 for A, B, C, DRB1 and DQB1, around 500 for DQA1, over 600 for DPA1, and around 460 for DPB1. The study profiled the T cell repertoires of under 700 subjects by immunosequencing and related them to cytomegalovirus serostatus. The later analysis used no new phenotypic data to find candidate immune exposures, relying instead on TCR beta sequences and their occurrence across donors. To study patterns of TCR occurrence, a later analysis re-analyzed previously published TCR beta repertoires from just over 650 donors and added high-resolution HLA genotyping. Of the roughly 390 genotyped donors, 81% were placed in the genetic ancestry cluster associated with self-reported Caucasian donors. Donor age, sex, ethnicity and CMV serostatus were compiled alongside the repertoire data. The study aimed to test whether cataloging public T cell receptors could reveal signatures of past pathogen exposure. To predict cytomegalovirus infection status, the study brought together high-throughput TCR immunosequencing, statistical association of individual TCRs with disease status, and machine learning. Besides the first cohort of around 700 subjects, a separate validation cohort made up of roughly 120 different subjects was used. Results and caveats for the whole study, not just this receptor: A later analysis reported that several top co-occurrence clusters appeared linked to parvovirus B19, influenza, CMV and Epstein-Barr virus. A later analysis found that HLA-associated TCR beta chains were more clonally expanded and had lower generation probabilities than equally common non-associated chains. The sequencing pipeline was judged likely to have produced a cluster of highly shared sequence variants as a technical artifact. An association between a missense DCLRE1C variant and V-gene and J-gene trimming of TCR beta chains was found in a later genetic analysis and replicated in an independent cohort. Broadly in line with IMGT annotations, most TCR beta V segments showed up in productive rearrangements about 87% or about 30% of the time in an earlier analysis of about 500 of the donors. Presence/absence analyses assumed roughly uniform sequencing depth across donors, an assumption that may not hold. A later analysis found that most CMV-associated TCR beta chains appeared HLA-restricted, with HLA associations seemingly driven largely by CMV exposure. Across donors, most TCR sequences were observed very rarely, whereas some public TCRs were present in many individuals. When HLA alleles, especially DR and DQ, strongly co-occurred, TCR associations were difficult to assign to individual alleles. Immune exposure information for the cohort was limited to CMV serostatus. Linkage disequilibrium might explain the correlated functional status among segregating V segments, but an unknown experimental factor could not be excluded. It was suggested by the authors that the approach could potentially be generalized to other disease states and immunological phenotypes. The cohort was sequenced for TCR beta chains only, and without alpha or paired-chain data the features that could be detected were limited. In vitro tests confirmed that a few of the cytomegalovirus-associated TCR beta chains recognize cytomegalovirus antigens. Compared with the roughly 670-donor mean, donors in an Asian-associated ancestry cluster had fewer N-insertions in productive TCRs, according to a later genetic analysis. Some IMGT-functional V segments, including TRBV6-2 and TRBV6-3, could not be told apart with the 87-base-pair reads, so those segments were excluded. A later analysis found that TCR association rates varied across HLA loci, with DRB1 alleles showing the most associated TCRs and HLA-C alleles the fewest. About 15 rarely observed V segments, including chromosome 9 orphons, were excluded from the earlier analysis of a few hundred of the donors because counts were too low. Cytomegalovirus status was reported to be diagnosed by the classifier with high specificity and sensitivity in both the original and validation cohorts. In a later analysis, 15,000 to 20,000 TCR beta sequences were associated with specific HLA alleles at a false discovery rate of 0.05. A further reported finding was that TCR beta sequences accurately predicted the HLA-A and HLA-B alleles for most subjects in the first cohort. The study gave a list of around 170 TCR beta chains associated with cytomegalovirus. Because some donors lacked HLA typing at each locus, the association tests relied only on the typed subset.

The cohort was made up of around 720 healthy bone marrow donors. At the time of sampling, every cohort member was nominally healthy, though immune exposures that went unrecorded were likely present. The donor was CMV seronegative and belonged to the group of 350 or so seronegative cohort members. Each donor provided a peripheral blood sample, and peripheral blood mononuclear cells were used for TCR beta sequencing. The Qiagen DNeasy Blood Extraction Kit was used to extract genomic DNA from the blood cell samples. Clipping removes 1 base from V and 2 bases from J, with 3 as the unmatched junction base count. Reading the germline V gene gives CDR1 SGHTA and CDR2 FQGNSA. Including cysteine and phenylalanine, the CDR3 has 16 amino acids. The kept DNA is CDR3 alone, 48 bases in frame from the first base. Libraries were made using the immunoSEQ multiplex PCR assay. For the multiplex PCR, a mixture combining 60 forward primers for TCR Vbeta segments and 13 reverse primers for TCR Jbeta segments was used. The CDR3 region of rearranged TCR beta genes was amplified from genomic DNA with a multiplex PCR assay. The Illumina HiSeq System was used to sequence the amplified TCR beta libraries as 87-base-pair reads. The authors' pipeline ran thus. A later analysis tallied 80 million to 95 million unique TCR beta chains across the approximately 670 repertoires, and some 10 million of those chains were shared by two or more donors. Raw reads were error-corrected and collapsed into unique sequences with a nearest-neighbor algorithm that merged closely related sequences to remove PCR and sequencing errors. V, D and J gene segments were assigned by aligning CDR3 sequences to IMGT reference sequences. For a sequence to be retained, a match of at least six nucleotides to both a V gene segment and a J gene segment was required. A rearrangement was called productive if the CDR3 had no stop codons and remained in frame with V and J, and every other rearrangement was called non-productive. Following IMGT convention, CDR3 was defined as the stretch from the second conserved V-encoded cysteine to the conserved J-encoded phenylalanine. Sequences without an unambiguous match to a single V gene segment were excluded from the earlier analysis of 587 of the donors. An earlier analysis of almost 600 of the donors classified V segments as functional when productive rearrangements were above 56.7% and as segregating when the standard deviation between donors was above 5%. A statistical classification framework was developed to diagnose cytomegalovirus status using the catalog of TCR beta chain sequences. In a later analysis, TCR nucleotide sequences were compared against IMGT/GENE-DB human TR gene sequences so that V and J genes could be assigned. A later analysis assigned CDR3 sequences and most-parsimonious VDJ recombination scenarios with the TCRdist pipeline. In a later analysis, each TCR beta chain was defined by its CDR3 amino acid sequence together with its V-gene family, and reads without a unique V-gene family were excluded. A later analysis removed several hundred highly shared, low-generation-probability nucleotide sequences to deal with suspected cross-contamination and a sequencing artifact. In a later analysis, a clonal expansion index for each public chain was calculated from normalized within-repertoire ranks of inferred template counts. A later analysis computed generation probabilities with a VDJ recombination model fitted to out-of-frame rearrangements, and checked the results against IGoR. In a later analysis, TCR-TCR, TCR-HLA and TCR-CMV co-occurrence was scored with hypergeometric tests, and a repertoire-size bias correction was applied to TCR pairs. A later analysis estimated false discovery rates by permuting HLA or CMV assignments 20 times. In a later analysis, co-occurring TCRs were grouped with DBSCAN, and TCRdist sequence similarity was added when clustering was performed within HLA-allele-positive subsets. For co-occurrence clustering, repertoires with fewer than 30,000 or more than 120,000 public chains were excluded, along with roughly 5 repertoires with anomalous nucleotide sharing. In its TCRdb copy, this immuneACCESS table keeps in-frame sequences only and misses some clones. Where compared with another copy, unresolved V genes explain less than half of these, and the others have no known cause. D and trimming were read from the DNA, whereas the V and J calls and clone size are those reported in that table. The sample table shows 130,000 to 150,000 clones, and 73% are seen once. The top ten constitute approximately 1.6% of the sample.

The sequence is built from TRBV7-2 and TRBJ2-3, and TRBD2 matches 10 of the central bases. This TCR was sampled from a woman aged 18 to 35 in good health and CMV-seronegative. Source material: PBMCs. The DNA sequence is given as TGTGCCAGCAGCTTAGGGCTAGCGGGGGTCACAGATACGCAGTATTTT. Its coded protein is CASSLGLAGVTDTQYF.